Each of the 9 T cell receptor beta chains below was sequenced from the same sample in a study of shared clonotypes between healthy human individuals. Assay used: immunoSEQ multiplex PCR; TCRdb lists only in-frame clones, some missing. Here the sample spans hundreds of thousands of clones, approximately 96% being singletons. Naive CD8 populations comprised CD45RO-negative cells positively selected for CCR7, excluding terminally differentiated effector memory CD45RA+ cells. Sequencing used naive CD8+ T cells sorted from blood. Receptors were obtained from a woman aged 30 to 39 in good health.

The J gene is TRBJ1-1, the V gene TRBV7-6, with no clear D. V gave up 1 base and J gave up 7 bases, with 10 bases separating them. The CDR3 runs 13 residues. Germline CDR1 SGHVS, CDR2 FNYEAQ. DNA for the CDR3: TGTGCCAGCAGCTTAGGAGGGAATGGTGAAGCTTTCTTT. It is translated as CASSLGGNGEAFF.

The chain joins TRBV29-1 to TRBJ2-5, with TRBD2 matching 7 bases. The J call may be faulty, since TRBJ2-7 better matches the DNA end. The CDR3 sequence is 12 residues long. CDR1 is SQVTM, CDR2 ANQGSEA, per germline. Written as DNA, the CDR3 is TGCAGCGTTGGGGAGGGGATCCACGAGCAGTACTTC. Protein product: CSVGEGIHEQYF.

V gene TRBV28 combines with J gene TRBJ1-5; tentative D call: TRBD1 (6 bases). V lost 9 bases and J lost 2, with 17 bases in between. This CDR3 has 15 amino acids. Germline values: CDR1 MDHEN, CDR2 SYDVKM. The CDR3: CASTQLGQGNQPQHF. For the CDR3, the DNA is TGTGCCAGTACCCAGTTGGGACAAGGCAATCAGCCCCAGCATTTT.

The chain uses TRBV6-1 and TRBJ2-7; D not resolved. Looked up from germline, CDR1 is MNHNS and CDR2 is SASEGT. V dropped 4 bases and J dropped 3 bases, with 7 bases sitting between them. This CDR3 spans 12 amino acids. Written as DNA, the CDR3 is TGTGCCAGCAGTGTGGGCAGCTACGAGCAGTACTTC. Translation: CASSVGSYEQYF.

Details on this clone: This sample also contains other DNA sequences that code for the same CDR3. In nucleotides, the CDR3 is TGTGCCAGCAGTGACAATGAGCAGTTCTTC. Translation gives CASSDNEQFF. This chain joins TRBV28 and TRBJ2-1; D not resolved. Germline V gene lookup returns CDR1 MDHEN and CDR2 SYDVKM. Trimming removed 5 bases at V and 5 bases at J, with 1 base between. This CDR3 is built from 10 residues.

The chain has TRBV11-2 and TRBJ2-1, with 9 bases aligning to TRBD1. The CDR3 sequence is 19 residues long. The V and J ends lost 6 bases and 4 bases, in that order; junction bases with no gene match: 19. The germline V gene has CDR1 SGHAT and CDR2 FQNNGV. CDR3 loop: CASRLGGHRGPLVYNEQFF. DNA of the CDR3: TGTGCCAGCAGACTAGGGGGGCACAGGGGGCCTTTGGTTTACAATGAGCAGTTCTTC. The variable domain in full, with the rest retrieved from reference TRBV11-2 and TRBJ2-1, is EAGVAQSPRYKIIEKRQSVAFWCNPISGHATLYWYQQILGQGPKLLIQFQNNGVVDDSQLPKDRFSAERLKGVDSTLKIQPAKLEDSAVYLCASRLGGHRGPLVYNEQFFGPGTRLTVL.

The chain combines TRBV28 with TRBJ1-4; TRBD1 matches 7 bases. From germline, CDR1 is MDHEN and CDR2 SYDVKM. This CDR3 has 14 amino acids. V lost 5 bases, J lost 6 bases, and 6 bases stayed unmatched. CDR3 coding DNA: TGTGCCAGCAGTCGGGATCAGGGGGATGAAAAACTGTTTTTT. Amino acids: CASSRDQGDEKLFF.

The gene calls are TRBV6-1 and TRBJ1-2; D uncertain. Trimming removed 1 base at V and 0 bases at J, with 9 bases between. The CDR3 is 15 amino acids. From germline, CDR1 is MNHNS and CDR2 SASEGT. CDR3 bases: TGTGCCAGCAGTGAAGTGGGCAGCCCTAACTATGGCTACACCTTC. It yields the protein CASSEVGSPNYGYTF.

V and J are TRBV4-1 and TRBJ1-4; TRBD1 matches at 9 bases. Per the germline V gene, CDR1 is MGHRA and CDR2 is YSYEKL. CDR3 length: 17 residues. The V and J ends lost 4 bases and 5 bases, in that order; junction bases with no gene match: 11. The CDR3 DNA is TGCGCCAGCAGCCCCAATCCCCGACAGGGGGGCAATGAAAAACTGTTTTTT. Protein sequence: CASSPNPRQGGNEKLFF.